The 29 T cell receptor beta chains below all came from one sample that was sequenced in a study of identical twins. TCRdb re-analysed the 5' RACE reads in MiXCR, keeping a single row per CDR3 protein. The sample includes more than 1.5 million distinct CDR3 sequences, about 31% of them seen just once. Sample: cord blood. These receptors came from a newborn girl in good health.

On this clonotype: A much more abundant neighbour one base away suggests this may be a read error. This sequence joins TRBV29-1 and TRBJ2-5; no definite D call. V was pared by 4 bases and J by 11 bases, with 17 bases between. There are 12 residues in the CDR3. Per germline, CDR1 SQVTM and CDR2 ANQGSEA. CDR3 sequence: CSVAPTYNEQYF. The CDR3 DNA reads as TGCAGCGTTGCCCCGACTTACAATGAGCAGTACTTC.

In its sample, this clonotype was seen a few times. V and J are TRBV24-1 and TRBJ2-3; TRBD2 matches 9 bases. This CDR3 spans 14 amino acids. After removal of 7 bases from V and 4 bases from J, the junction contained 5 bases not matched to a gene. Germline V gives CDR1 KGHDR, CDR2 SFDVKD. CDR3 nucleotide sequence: TGTGCCACCAGGGAAGCGGGAGGTCCAGATACGCAGTATTTT. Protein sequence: CATREAGGPDTQYF.

This CDR3 reads CASSLWGGYNEQYF. As DNA, the CDR3 is TGTGCCAGCAGCTTATGGGGGGGTTACAATGAGCAGTACTTC. The chain uses TRBV7-2 and TRBJ2-1; 7 bases line up with TRBD2. The J call may be mistaken, given a closer DNA end match to TRBJ2-7. The length of the CDR3 is 14 residues. Germline V lookup: CDR1 SGHTA, CDR2 FQGNSA.

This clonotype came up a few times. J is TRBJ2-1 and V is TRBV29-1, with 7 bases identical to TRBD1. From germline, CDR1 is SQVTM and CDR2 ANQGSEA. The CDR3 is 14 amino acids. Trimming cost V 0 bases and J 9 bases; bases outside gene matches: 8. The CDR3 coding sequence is TGCAGCGTTGAAGATGGTTCCTGGGACAGTGAGCAGTTCTTC. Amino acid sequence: CSVEDGSWDSEQFF.

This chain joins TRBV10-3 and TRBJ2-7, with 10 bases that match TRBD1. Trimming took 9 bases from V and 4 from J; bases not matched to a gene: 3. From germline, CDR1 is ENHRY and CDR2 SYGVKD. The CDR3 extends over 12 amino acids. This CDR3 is CAMGQGRYEQYF. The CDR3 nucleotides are TGTGCCATGGGACAGGGGCGGTACGAGCAGTACTTC.

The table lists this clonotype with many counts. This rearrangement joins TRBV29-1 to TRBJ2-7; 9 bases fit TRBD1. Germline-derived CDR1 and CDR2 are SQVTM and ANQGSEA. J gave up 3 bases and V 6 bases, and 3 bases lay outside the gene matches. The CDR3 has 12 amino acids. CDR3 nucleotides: TGCAGCGTCAAGACAGGGGGCTACGAGCAGTACTTC. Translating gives CSVKTGGYEQYF.

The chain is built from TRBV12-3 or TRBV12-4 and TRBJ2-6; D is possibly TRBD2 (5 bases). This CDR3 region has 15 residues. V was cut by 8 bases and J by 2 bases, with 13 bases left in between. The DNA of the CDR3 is TGTGCCAGCGGTAAAGAGGGAGCTGGGGCCAACGTCCTGACTTTC. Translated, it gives CASGKEGAGANVLTF.

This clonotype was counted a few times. As DNA, the CDR3 is TGTGCCAGCAGCTTCCCTGGGGGACAAGGTAACGAGCAGTACTTC. This encodes CASSFPGGQGNEQYF. V gene TRBV7-8 combines with J gene TRBJ2-7; TRBD1 might be the D (6 bases). Germline CDR1 reads SGHVS; CDR2 reads FQNEAQ. Trimming removed 3 bases at V and 5 bases at J, with 17 bases between. This CDR3 spans 15 amino acids.

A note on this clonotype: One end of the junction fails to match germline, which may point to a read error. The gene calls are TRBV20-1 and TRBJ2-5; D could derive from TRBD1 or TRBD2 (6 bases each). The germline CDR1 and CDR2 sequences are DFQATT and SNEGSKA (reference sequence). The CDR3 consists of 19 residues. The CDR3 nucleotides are TGCAATGCTAGAGCACAATCCAGGGGAGGCGGAAATTTCCAAGAGACCCAGTACTTC. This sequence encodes CNARAQSRGGGNFQETQYF.

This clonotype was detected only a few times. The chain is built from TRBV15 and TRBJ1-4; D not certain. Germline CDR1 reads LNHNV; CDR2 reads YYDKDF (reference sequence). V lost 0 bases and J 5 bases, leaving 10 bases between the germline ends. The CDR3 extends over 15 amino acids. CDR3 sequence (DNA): TGTGCCACCAGCAGAGATGGTGGGAGGAATGAAAAACTGTTTTTT. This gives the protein CATSRDGGRNEKLFF. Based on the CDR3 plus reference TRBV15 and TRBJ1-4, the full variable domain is DAMVIQNPRYQVTQFGKPVTLSCSQTLNHNVMYWYQQKSSQAPKLLFHYYDKDFNNEADTPDNFQSRRPNTSFCFLDIRSPGLGDTAMYLCATSRDGGRNEKLFFGSGTQLSVL.

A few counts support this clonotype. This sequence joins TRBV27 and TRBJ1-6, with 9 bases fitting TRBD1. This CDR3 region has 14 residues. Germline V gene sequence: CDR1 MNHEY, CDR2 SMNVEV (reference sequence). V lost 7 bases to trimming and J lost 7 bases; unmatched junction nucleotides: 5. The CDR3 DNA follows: TGTGCCAGCACCCGGACAGGGGAGAATTCACCCCTCCACTTT. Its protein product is CASTRTGENSPLHF.

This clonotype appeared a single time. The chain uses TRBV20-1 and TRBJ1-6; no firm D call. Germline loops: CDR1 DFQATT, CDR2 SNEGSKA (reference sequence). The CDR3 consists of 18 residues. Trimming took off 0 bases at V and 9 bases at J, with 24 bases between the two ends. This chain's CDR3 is CSAREGSGRGRVRSPLHF. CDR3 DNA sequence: TGCAGTGCTAGAGAGGGGTCTGGGAGAGGGAGGGTTCGTTCACCCCTCCACTTT.

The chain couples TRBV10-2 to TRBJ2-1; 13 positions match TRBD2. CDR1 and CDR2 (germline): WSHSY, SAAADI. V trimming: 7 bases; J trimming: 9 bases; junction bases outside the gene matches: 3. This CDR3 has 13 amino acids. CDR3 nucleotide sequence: TGCGCCAGCACCGGACTAGCGGGGGCTGAGCAGTTCTTC. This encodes CASTGLAGAEQFF.

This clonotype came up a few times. The chain's CDR3 is CASSRAGWNTEAFF. CDR3 nucleotides: TGTGCCAGCAGCCGGGCGGGCTGGAACACTGAAGCTTTCTTT. The chain is built from TRBV3-1 and TRBJ1-1; D is ambiguous. The germline gives CDR1 LGHDT, CDR2 YNNKEL (reference sequence). V gave up 4 bases and J gave up 1 base, with 10 bases separating them. The CDR3 has 14 amino acids.

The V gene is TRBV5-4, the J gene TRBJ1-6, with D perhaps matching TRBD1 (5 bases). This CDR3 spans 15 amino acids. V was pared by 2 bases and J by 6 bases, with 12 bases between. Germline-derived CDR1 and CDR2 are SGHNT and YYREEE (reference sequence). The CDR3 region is CASSFAGRLNSPLHF. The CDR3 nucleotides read TGTGCCAGCAGCTTCGCGGGACGGCTTAATTCACCCCTCCACTTT.

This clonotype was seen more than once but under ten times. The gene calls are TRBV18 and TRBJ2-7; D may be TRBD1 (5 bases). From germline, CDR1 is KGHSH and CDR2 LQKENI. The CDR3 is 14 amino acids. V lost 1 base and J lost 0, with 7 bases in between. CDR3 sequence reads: CASSPRGFSYEQYF. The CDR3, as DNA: TGTGCCAGCTCACCACGGGGCTTCTCCTACGAGCAGTACTTC.

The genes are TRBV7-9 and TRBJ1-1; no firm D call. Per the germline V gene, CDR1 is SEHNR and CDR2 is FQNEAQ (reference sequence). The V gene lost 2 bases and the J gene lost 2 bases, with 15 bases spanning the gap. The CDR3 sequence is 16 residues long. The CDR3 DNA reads TGTGCCAGCAGCTTACAGTGGGTGACAAAAAACACTGAAGCTTTCTTT. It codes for CASSLQWVTKNTEAFF.

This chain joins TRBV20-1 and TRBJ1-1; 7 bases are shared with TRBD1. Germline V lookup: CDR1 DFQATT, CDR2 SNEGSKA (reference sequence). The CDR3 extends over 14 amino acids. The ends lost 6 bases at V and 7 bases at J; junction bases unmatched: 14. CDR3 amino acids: CSARQAQGVVEAFF. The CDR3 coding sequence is TGCAGTGCCAGGCAGGCTCAGGGGGTCGTTGAAGCTTTCTTT.

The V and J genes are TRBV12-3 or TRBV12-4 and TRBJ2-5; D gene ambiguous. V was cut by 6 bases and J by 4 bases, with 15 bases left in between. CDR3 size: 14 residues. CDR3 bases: TGTGCCAGCAGCTCGAGCTTGATGGCAGAGACCCAGTACTTC. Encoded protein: CASSSSLMAETQYF.

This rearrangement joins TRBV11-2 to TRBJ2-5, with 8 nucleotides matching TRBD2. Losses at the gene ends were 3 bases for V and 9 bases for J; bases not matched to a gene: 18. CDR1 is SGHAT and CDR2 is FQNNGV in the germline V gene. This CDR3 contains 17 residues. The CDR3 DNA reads TGTGCCAGCAGCTTGGGACTAGACTTCGCAAGGGTGAGGGCCCAGTACTTC. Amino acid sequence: CASSLGLDFARVRAQYF.

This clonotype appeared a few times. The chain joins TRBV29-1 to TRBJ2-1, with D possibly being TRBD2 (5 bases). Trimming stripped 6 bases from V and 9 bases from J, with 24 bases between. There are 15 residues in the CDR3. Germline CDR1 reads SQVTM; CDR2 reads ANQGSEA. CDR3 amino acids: CSVAKITRADGEQFF. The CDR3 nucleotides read TGCAGCGTCGCCAAAATTACTAGGGCGGATGGTGAGCAGTTCTTC.

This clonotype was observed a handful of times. For the CDR3, the DNA is TGTGCCAGCAGCGCGGACAGGGGGCGCACAGATACGCAGTATTTT. This translates into CASSADRGRTDTQYF. The chain recombines TRBV7-2 with TRBJ2-3; TRBD1 matches 11 bases. The junction had 2 bases not matched to a gene; V was cut back by 5 bases and J by 1 base. The CDR3 totals 15 residues. Germline CDR1 and CDR2: SGHTA and FQGNSA. Drawing the rest from reference TRBV7-2 and TRBJ2-3, the complete variable domain is GAGVSQSPSNKVTEKGKDVELRCDPISGHTALYWYRQSLGQGLEFLIYFQGNSAPDKSGLPSDRFSAERTGGSVSTLTIQRTQQEDSAVYLCASSADRGRTDTQYFGPGTRLTVL.

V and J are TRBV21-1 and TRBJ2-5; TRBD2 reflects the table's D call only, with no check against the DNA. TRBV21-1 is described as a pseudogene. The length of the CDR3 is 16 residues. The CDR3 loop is CAGPFGSSGRTNEQYF. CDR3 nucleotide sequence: TGTGCCGGTCCTTTTGGCTCTAGCGGGAGAACCAATGAGCAGTACTTC.

This CDR3 is CASSLSGTAKTQYF. The CDR3 nucleotides are TGTGCCAGCAGTTTAAGCGGTACGGCGAAGACCCAGTACTTC. J is TRBJ2-4 and V is TRBV27, with a possible D match to TRBD2 (5 bases). TRBJ2-5 explains the end of the DNA better; the J call may be wrong. The CDR3 loop spans 14 amino acids. Germline V gene lookup returns CDR1 MNHEY and CDR2 SMNVEV (reference sequence).

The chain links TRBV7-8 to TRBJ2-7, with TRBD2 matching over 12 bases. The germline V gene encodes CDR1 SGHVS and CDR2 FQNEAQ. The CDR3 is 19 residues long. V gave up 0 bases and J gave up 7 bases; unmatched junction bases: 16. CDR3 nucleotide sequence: TGTGCCAGCAGCTTAGCGCGTCTAGCGGGGGGGTTAACCTACAATGAGCAGTACTTC. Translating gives CASSLARLAGGLTYNEQYF.

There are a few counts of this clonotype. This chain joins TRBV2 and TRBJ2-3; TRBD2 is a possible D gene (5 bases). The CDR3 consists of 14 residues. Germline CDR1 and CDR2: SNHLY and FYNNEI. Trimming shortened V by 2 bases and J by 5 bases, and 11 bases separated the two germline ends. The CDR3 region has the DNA TGTGCCAGCAGTGAATGGACTCCCGGAGATACGCAGTATTTT. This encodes CASSEWTPGDTQYF. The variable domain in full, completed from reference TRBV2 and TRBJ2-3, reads EPEVTQTPSHQVTQMGQEVILRCVPISNHLYFYWYRQILGQKVEFLVSFYNNEISEKSEIFDDQFSVERPDGSNFTLKIRSTKLEDSAMYFCASSEWTPGDTQYFGPGTRLTVL.

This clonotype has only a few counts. This CDR3 reads CASSQELRGEQFF. Here the CDR3 DNA reads TGTGCCAGCAGCCAAGAGTTGAGGGGAGAGCAGTTCTTC. V and J are TRBV14 and TRBJ2-1; perhaps D is TRBD1 or TRBD2 (5 bases each). Trimming removed 0 bases from V and 10 bases from J, with 10 bases in between. The CDR3 sequence is 13 residues long. Germline loops: CDR1 SGHDN, CDR2 FVKESK.

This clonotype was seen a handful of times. The CDR3 here is CATSKGAGWRETQYF. CDR3 bases: TGTGCCACCAGCAAGGGGGCAGGGTGGAGAGAGACCCAGTACTTC. The chain employs TRBV15 and TRBJ2-5, with TRBD1 identical over 7 bases. Germline values: CDR1 LNHNV, CDR2 YYDKDF (reference sequence). V was clipped by 4 bases and J by 4 bases; unmatched bases: 9. The CDR3 is 15 amino acids.

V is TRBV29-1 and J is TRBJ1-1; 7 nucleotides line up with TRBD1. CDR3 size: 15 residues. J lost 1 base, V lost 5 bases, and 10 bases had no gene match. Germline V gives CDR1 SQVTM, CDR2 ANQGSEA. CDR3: CSVRDLRDRNTEAFF. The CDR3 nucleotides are TGCAGCGTTCGCGACCTCCGGGACAGGAACACTGAAGCTTTCTTT.